The 30 T cell receptor beta chains reported below all come from one sample, sequenced in a study of regulatory T cells in long-lasting Graves disease. CDR3-region Arm-PCR and iRepertoire HTBI primers produced the TCR beta libraries. MiXCR, applied by TCRdb to the multiplex PCR reads, yields one record per CDR3 protein. The table has 450,000 to 650,000 distinct CDR3 sequences, 15% to 20% seen once. Time point indicated: newly diagnosed GD, antithyroid drugs for less than 3 months. Researchers made the TCR library from RNA that was extracted from PBMCs. The data were also submitted as part of a second study, on T cells in Graves' hyperthyroidism and ophthalmopathy.

The material was peripheral blood mononuclear cells (PBMCs), obtained at new diagnosis, from a patient treated with antithyroid drugs. Receptor source: a woman aged 35-60 years with Graves disease.

The table lists this clonotype with many counts. In nucleotides, the CDR3 is TGCGCCAGCAGCTTGGAGGGGCCCCTATACAATGAGCAGTTCTTC. Translated, it gives CASSLEGPLYNEQFF. The chain couples TRBV5-1 to TRBJ2-1, with D possibly being TRBD1 (5 bases). Germline CDR1 is SGHRS and CDR2 is YFSETQ. The CDR3 consists of 15 residues. V was pared by 0 bases and J by 4 bases, with 11 bases between.

V gene TRBV9 combines with J gene TRBJ2-3; no firm D call. The V end lost 0 bases, the J end lost 4 bases, and 9 bases lay between the germline ends. The CDR3 runs 14 residues. Germline V gives CDR1 SGDLS, CDR2 YYNGEE. The CDR3 DNA reads TGTGCCAGCAGCGTAGAGCCGGGTTCAGATACGCAGTATTTT. The encoded protein is CASSVEPGSDTQYF. The whole variable domain, filled in from reference TRBV9 and TRBJ2-3, reads DSGVTQTPKHLITATGQRVTLRCSPRSGDLSVYWYQQSLDQGLQFLIQYYNGEERAKGNILERFSAQQFPDLHSELNLSSLELGDSALYFCASSVEPGSDTQYFGPGTRLTVL.

This clonotype was seen repeatedly, ten times or more. The gene calls are TRBV7-2 and TRBJ1-2, with D perhaps matching TRBD1 (6 bases). The CDR3 is made up of 14 amino acids. The germline gives CDR1 SGHTA, CDR2 FQGNSA. V dropped 1 base and J dropped 4 bases, with 10 bases sitting between them. The CDR3 protein is CASSLDGGPYGYTF. The CDR3 region has the DNA TGTGCCAGCAGCTTAGACGGGGGCCCCTATGGCTACACCTTC.

This chain links TRBV20-1 with TRBJ1-4; D perhaps matches TRBD1 (5 bases). Trimming left V 6 bases short and J 3 bases short, with 17 bases between. Germline V gives CDR1 DFQATT, CDR2 SNEGSKA (reference sequence). The length of the CDR3 is 15 residues. This chain's CDR3 is CSALNSDSANEKLFF. The CDR3, as DNA: TGCAGTGCCCTCAACTCTGACAGCGCTAATGAAAAACTGTTTTTT.

There are many counts of this clonotype. V and J are TRBV11-2 and TRBJ2-1; no clear D. Germline CDR1 reads SGHAT; CDR2 reads FQNNGV. The CDR3 contains 13 residues. The ends were cut back, 2 bases at V and 7 bases at J, with 9 bases in the middle. The CDR3 here is CASSLLSGNEQFF. The CDR3 coding sequence is TGTGCCAGCAGCTTACTATCTGGAAATGAGCAGTTCTTC. Variable domain in full (rest from reference TRBV11-2 and TRBJ2-1): EAGVAQSPRYKIIEKRQSVAFWCNPISGHATLYWYQQILGQGPKLLIQFQNNGVVDDSQLPKDRFSAERLKGVDSTLKIQPAKLEDSAVYLCASSLLSGNEQFFGPGTRLTVL.

This clonotype has a handful of counts. The chain joins TRBV6-5 to TRBJ2-2, with 8 bases aligning to TRBD1. Germline values: CDR1 MNHEY, CDR2 SVGAGI. This CDR3 has 15 amino acids. J was trimmed by 8 bases and V by 4 bases; bases with no gene match: 9. For the CDR3, the DNA is TGTGCCAGCAGTTTCGAGGGACAGGAAAAAGGGGAGCTGTTTTTT. Protein sequence: CASSFEGQEKGELFF.

This clonotype was counted at least ten times. The V and J genes are TRBV12-3 or TRBV12-4 and TRBJ2-1, with 9 bases that match TRBD2. With 6 bases clipped from V and 11 bases from J, the junction kept 5 bases outside the gene matches. The CDR3 is 12 residues long. The CDR3 DNA sequence: TGTGCCAGCAGGTCTAGCGGGATAAAGCAGTTCTTC. Encoded protein: CASRSSGIKQFF.

This clonotype was detected ten times or more. CDR3 protein: CASSYSTGARDTQYF. The CDR3 DNA reads TGTGCCAGCAGTTACTCCACGGGGGCAAGAGATACGCAGTATTTT. J is TRBJ2-3 and V is TRBV6-5; D may be TRBD1 or TRBD2 (6 bases each). V was pared by 0 bases and J by 5 bases, with 12 bases between. Germline assignment: CDR1 MNHEY and CDR2 SVGAGI. The CDR3 sequence is 15 residues long.

This clonotype was seen a few times. A much larger clone lies a single base off, so this may be a read error. This chain uses TRBV6-2 or TRBV6-3 with TRBJ2-3, with TRBD2 identical over 11 bases. V was clipped by 5 bases and J by 2 bases; unmatched bases: 3. The CDR3 extends over 15 amino acids. CDR1 and CDR2 (germline): MNHEY, SVGEGT. DNA for the CDR3: TGTGCCAGCAGTCGACTAGCGGGGAACACAGATACGCAGTATTTT. Encoded protein: CASSRLAGNTDTQYF.

Many counts were recorded for this clonotype. The V gene is TRBV12-3 or TRBV12-4, the J gene TRBJ2-7, with TRBD2 identical over 7 bases. The CDR3 is 17 residues long. Trimming at V came to 5 bases and at J to 0 bases, leaving 13 bases not matched to a gene. The chain's CDR3 is CASSPTRGRESSYEQYF. The CDR3 region has the DNA TGTGCCAGCAGTCCCACCCGGGGGAGGGAAAGCTCCTACGAGCAGTACTTC.

This clonotype has more than one count but fewer than ten. The rearrangement links TRBV6-9 to TRBJ1-1; D unresolved. Looked up from germline, CDR1 is MNHGY and CDR2 is SVAAGI. V lost 3 bases and J 1 base, leaving 9 bases between the germline ends. The CDR3 runs to 14 residues. This CDR3 reads CASSYAHGNTEAFF. CDR3 nucleotides: TGTGCCAGCAGTTACGCCCACGGGAACACTGAAGCTTTCTTT.

This clonotype was seen at least ten times. CDR3 sequence reads: CASRQGATYEQYF. As DNA, the CDR3 is TGTGCCAGCAGACAGGGAGCGACCTACGAGCAGTACTTC. The chain recombines TRBV2 with TRBJ2-7; a weak D match, TRBD1 (6 bases). The CDR3 is 13 amino acids. Germline V lookup: CDR1 SNHLY, CDR2 FYNNEI. Between the trimmed V and J ends, which lost 6 bases and 2 bases, there was a span of 11 bases.

V is TRBV19 and J is TRBJ1-1; no clear D. With 4 bases removed from V and 1 base from J, the gap between germline ends came to 7 bases. There are 13 residues in the CDR3. Germline assignment: CDR1 LNHDA and CDR2 SQIVND (reference sequence). CDR3 DNA: TGTGCCAGTAGTAATCACGGGAACACTGAAGCTTTCTTT. Amino acid sequence: CASSNHGNTEAFF.

The CDR3 protein is CASSFRGAGEAFF. The CDR3 DNA follows: TGTGCCAGCAGTTTTCGGGGGGCTGGTGAAGCTTTCTTT. The V call is TRBV27, the J call TRBJ1-1; D perhaps matches TRBD1 (6 bases). The length of the CDR3 is 13 residues. Per germline, CDR1 MNHEY and CDR2 SMNVEV (reference sequence). Trimming removed 3 bases at V and 7 bases at J, with 12 bases between.

There are many counts of this clonotype. The chain employs TRBV12-3 or TRBV12-4 and TRBJ1-5; TRBD1 matches 9 bases. The V and J ends lost 0 bases and 6 bases, in that order; junction bases with no gene match: 6. The CDR3 length is 16 residues. The CDR3 sequence: CASSLAGTGTRQPQHF. CDR3 in DNA: TGTGCCAGCAGTTTAGCGGGGACAGGGACTCGTCAGCCCCAGCATTTT.

This clonotype has more than one count but fewer than ten. This likely comes from a read error, as the CDR3 has no conserved phenylalanine or tryptophan at its end. The rearrangement links TRBV6-1 to TRBJ1-1, with 7 bases aligning to TRBD1. Germline V gene sequence: CDR1 MNHNS, CDR2 SASEGT. The CDR3 spans 15 residues. The ends lost 5 bases at V and 1 base at J; junction bases unmatched: 7. The chain's CDR3 is CASSLRQGKNTEAFL. The CDR3 DNA reads TGTGCCAGCAGTCTACGACAGGGAAAGAACACTGAAGCTTTCCTT.

The rearrangement uses TRBV11-2 and TRBJ2-2; D is undetermined. Germline-derived CDR1 and CDR2 are SGHAT and FQNNGV. Trimming removed 5 bases at V and 6 bases at J, with 16 bases between. This CDR3 is built from 15 residues. DNA for the CDR3: TGTGCCAGCAGCCTTGGCCGGGCTCTTCCCGGGGAGCTGTTTTTT. Residues: CASSLGRALPGELFF.

Here the CDR3 DNA reads TGTGCCAGCAGTGAGGGGGACAGTAGGTCCTACGAGCAGTACTTC. It specifies CASSEGDSRSYEQYF. The V gene is TRBV2, the J gene TRBJ2-7; TRBD1 aligns across 7 bases. Germline V gene lookup returns CDR1 SNHLY and CDR2 FYNNEI. Unmatched junction bases numbered 6, after V lost 3 bases and J lost 1 base. The CDR3 spans 15 residues.

Many counts were recorded for this clonotype. The chain carries TRBV4-1 and TRBJ2-1; D may be TRBD1 (6 bases). The length of the CDR3 is 15 residues. Germline V CDR1 and CDR2: MGHRA, YSYEKL. The germline V and J ends were trimmed by 2 bases and 7 bases, with 15 bases remaining between them. The CDR3 sequence is CASSQNSRGVNEQFF. For the CDR3, the DNA is TGCGCCAGCAGCCAAAATAGCAGGGGTGTGAATGAGCAGTTCTTC.

In this sample, this clonotype turned up many times. One end of the junction does not line up with germline, which may come from a read error. J is TRBJ2-1 and V is TRBV5-1; no reliable D call. The germline gives CDR1 SGHRS, CDR2 YFSETQ. This CDR3 is 13 amino acids long. CDR3 protein: CASSPNYYNEQFF. In DNA, the CDR3 is TGTGCCAGCAGCCCCAATTATTACAATGAGCAGTTCTTC.

This chain uses TRBV18 with TRBJ1-3; D might be TRBD1 (6 bases). CDR1 and CDR2 (germline): KGHSH, LQKENI. This CDR3 region has 17 residues. Trimming left V 4 bases short and J 0 bases short, with 16 bases between. The CDR3 region is CASSRGPTTGSGNTIYF. The CDR3 nucleotides read TGTGCCAGCTCACGGGGCCCAACGACAGGCTCTGGAAACACCATATATTTT.

This clonotype has a count of ten or more. This chain links TRBV3-1 with TRBJ1-1; D ambiguous. With 0 bases removed from V and 9 bases from J, the gap between germline ends came to 8 bases. This CDR3 has 12 amino acids. Germline CDR1 is LGHDT and CDR2 is YNNKEL (reference sequence). This CDR3 is CASSQEGRKAFF. For the CDR3, the DNA is TGTGCCAGCAGCCAAGAGGGCAGGAAAGCTTTCTTT. Based on the CDR3 plus reference TRBV3-1 and TRBJ1-1, the full variable domain is DTAVSQTPKYLVTQMGNDKSIKCEQNLGHDTMYWYKQDSKKFLKIMFSYNNKELIINETVPNRFSPKSPDKAHLNLHINSLELGDSAVYFCASSQEGRKAFFGQGTRLTVV.

This chain joins TRBV19 and TRBJ1-5; unclear D gene. The length of the CDR3 is 12 residues. Germline V gene data show CDR1 as LNHDA and CDR2 as SQIVND (reference sequence). Trimming left V 8 bases short and J 4 bases short, with 9 bases between. Here the CDR3 DNA reads TGTGCCAGTTCGGGCCTAAATCAGCCCCAGCATTTT. Protein sequence: CASSGLNQPQHF.

A few counts support this clonotype. The chain recombines TRBV10-3 with TRBJ2-5, with D perhaps matching TRBD2 (6 bases). V lost 6 bases to trimming and J lost 2 bases, with 10 bases between them. The CDR3 contains 13 residues. Germline loops: CDR1 ENHRY, CDR2 SYGVKD. The CDR3 region has the DNA TGTGCCATCAGGACTAGTTCACAAGAGACCCAGTACTTC. Protein sequence: CAIRTSSQETQYF.

This rearrangement joins TRBV5-1 to TRBJ2-7, with 10 bases lining up with TRBD2. Germline CDR1 SGHRS, CDR2 YFSETQ. This CDR3 is 16 amino acids long. The V segment lost 4 bases and the J segment 6 bases; nucleotides outside the gene matches: 13. The CDR3 region has the DNA TGCGCCAGCAGCCCGGGGTTAGCGGGGGGCCCGTCCGAGCAGTACTTC. It encodes CASSPGLAGGPSEQYF.

The sample holds many counts of this clonotype. The rearrangement uses TRBV6-5 and TRBJ1-4; tentative D call: TRBD1 (6 bases). V shed 2 bases and J shed 6 bases, with 13 bases lying between them. CDR1 MNHEY and CDR2 SVGAGI come from the germline V gene. The CDR3 length is 15 residues. CDR3 sequence reads: CASSYGSTGYEKLFF. CDR3 in DNA: TGTGCCAGCAGTTACGGTTCTACAGGGTATGAAAAACTGTTTTTT.

This chain uses TRBV3-1 with TRBJ2-5; TRBD2 is a possible D gene (5 bases). The CDR3 is made up of 14 amino acids. CDR1 and CDR2 from the germline V gene are LGHDT and YNNKEL (reference sequence). Trimming shortened V by 2 bases and J by 5 bases, and 12 bases separated the two germline ends. CDR3 region: CASSQTASGETQYF. Here the CDR3 DNA reads TGTGCCAGCAGCCAAACCGCGTCGGGGGAGACCCAGTACTTC.

This clonotype was observed many times. The chain employs TRBV11-2 and TRBJ2-1; D perhaps matches TRBD2 (7 bases). This CDR3 comprises 15 residues. Germline lookup yields CDR1 SGHAT and CDR2 FQNNGV. Between the trimmed V and J ends, which lost 8 bases and 0 bases, there was a span of 14 bases. CDR3 loop: CASGGGRISYNEQFF. The CDR3 DNA sequence: TGTGCCAGCGGGGGGGGCAGGATCTCCTACAATGAGCAGTTCTTC.

This clonotype was recorded many times. The rearrangement uses TRBV2 and TRBJ2-1; D call uncertain. The CDR3 is 13 residues long. V lost 3 bases and J 6 bases, leaving 9 bases between the germline ends. From germline, CDR1 is SNHLY and CDR2 FYNNEI. This chain's CDR3 is CASSDGPLNEQFF. DNA of the CDR3: TGTGCCAGCAGTGACGGGCCACTCAATGAGCAGTTCTTC.

This clonotype was recorded many times. For the CDR3, the DNA is TGTGCCAGCTCGATAGGGGGGAGCTCTGGAAACACCATATATTTT. Translation gives CASSIGGSSGNTIYF. The chain links TRBV28 to TRBJ1-3; a possible D gene is TRBD1 (6 bases). This CDR3 region has 15 residues. V shed 8 bases and J shed 0 bases, with 14 bases lying between them. Germline CDR1 is MDHEN and CDR2 is SYDVKM.